Following are 14 T cell receptor beta chains from one sample sequenced in a study of T cell responses to AZD1222 COVID-19 vaccine. Sequencing was performed with immunoSEQ multiplex PCR; in TCRdb, only in-frame clones are kept and a portion is missing. The table shows more than 85,000 clones, with about four fifths occurring only once. This sample comprised peripheral blood, obtained on day 0 of AZD1222 vaccination. The receptors derive from an adult in good health.

This chain links TRBV9 with TRBJ2-1, with 8 positions matching TRBD1. The V segment lost 0 bases and the J segment 7 bases; nucleotides outside the gene matches: 3. CDR1 and CDR2 from the germline V gene are SGDLS and YYNGEE. This CDR3 is built from 14 residues. The CDR3 DNA follows: TGTGCCAGCAGCGTAGGACAGGGGCTGAATGAGCAGTTCTTC. Its protein product is CASSVGQGLNEQFF.

This rearrangement joins TRBV18 to TRBJ2-4; D not resolved. The CDR3 spans 15 residues. Looked up from germline, CDR1 is KGHSH and CDR2 is LQKENI. V dropped 0 bases and J dropped 2 bases, with 8 bases sitting between them. DNA of the CDR3: TGTGCCAGCTCACCACCGGAAAACTCCAAAAACATTCAGTACTTC. Its protein is CASSPPENSKNIQYF. The complete variable domain, with remaining parts taken from reference TRBV18 and TRBJ2-4, reads NAGVMQNPRHLVRRRGQEARLRCSPMKGHSHVYWYRQLPEEGLKFMVYLQKENIIDESGMPKERFSAEFPKEGPSILRIQQVVRGDSAAYFCASSPPENSKNIQYFGAGTRLSVL.

This chain connects TRBV6-2 or TRBV6-3 to TRBJ1-5; TRBD1 matches 9 bases. This CDR3 has 17 amino acids. Looked up from germline, CDR1 is MNHEY and CDR2 is SVGEGT. Trimming cost V 6 bases and J 0 bases; bases outside gene matches: 9. CDR3 sequence: CASSRMDRGISNQPQHF. CDR3 in DNA: TGTGCCAGCAGCCGTATGGACAGGGGTATTAGCAATCAGCCCCAGCATTTT.

V gene TRBV12-3 or TRBV12-4 combines with J gene TRBJ2-5, with D perhaps TRBD1 (6 bases). The CDR3 runs 13 residues. Trimming shortened V by 5 bases and J by 4 bases, and 11 bases separated the two germline ends. CDR3 nucleotides: TGTGCCAGCAGTCAGGGGCAGCGAGAGACCCAGTACTTC. This codes for CASSQGQRETQYF.

The chain carries TRBV5-4 and TRBJ2-6; the D gene is possibly TRBD1 (6 bases). Germline values: CDR1 SGHNT, CDR2 YYREEE (reference sequence). The CDR3 sequence is 16 residues long. Trimming left V 9 bases short and J 2 bases short, with 18 bases between. CDR3 protein: CAIPTTGFAGANVLTF. The CDR3 bases are TGTGCCATCCCAACCACAGGGTTCGCTGGGGCCAACGTCCTGACTTTC. Complete variable domain (other parts from reference TRBV5-4 and TRBJ2-6): ETGVTQSPTHLIKTRGQQVTLRCSSQSGHNTVSWYQQALGQGPQFIFQYYREEENGRGNFPPRFSGLQFPNYSSELNVNALELDDSALYLCAIPTTGFAGANVLTFGAGSRLTVL.

This sequence joins TRBV7-2 and TRBJ2-1; TRBD2 aligns across 11 bases. Germline CDR1 and CDR2: SGHTA and FQGNSA. The CDR3 contains 15 residues. V lost 5 bases and J lost 7; bases outside the gene matches: 7. The CDR3 coding sequence is TGTGCCAGCAGCCCACAGCGGACTAGCGGGAATGAGCAGTTCTTC. It translates to CASSPQRTSGNEQFF.

The chain has TRBV28 and TRBJ1-2, with TRBD1 as a possible D gene (5 bases). The V and J ends lost 6 bases and 4 bases respectively, with 15 bases between them. The CDR3 has 14 amino acids. Germline assignment: CDR1 MDHEN and CDR2 SYDVKM. CDR3 protein: CASSRQGASYGYTF. The DNA for the CDR3 is TGTGCCAGCAGCCGACAAGGGGCCAGCTATGGCTACACCTTC.

This chain joins TRBV25-1 and TRBJ2-7; TRBD1 matches at 11 bases. In germline, CDR1 is MGHDK, CDR2 SYGVNS. The V segment lost 4 bases and the J segment 3 bases; nucleotides outside the gene matches: 2. There are 14 residues in the CDR3. CDR3 in DNA: TGTGCCAGCAGTGGGACAGGGGGCGTCTACGAGCAGTACTTC. Protein product: CASSGTGGVYEQYF.

V and J are TRBV9 and TRBJ2-1; D is perhaps TRBD2 (6 bases). The V and J ends lost 4 bases and 6 bases respectively, with 17 bases between them. Germline loops: CDR1 SGDLS, CDR2 YYNGEE. The CDR3 extends over 15 amino acids. The CDR3 sequence is CASSPSGGPGNEQFF. In nucleotides, the CDR3 is TGTGCCAGCAGCCCCTCCGGAGGGCCAGGCAATGAGCAGTTCTTC.

The gene calls are TRBV6-4 and TRBJ1-2, with a tentative D call TRBD1 (5 bases). CDR3 length: 13 amino acids. Germline lookup yields CDR1 MRHNA and CDR2 SNTAGT. V was trimmed by 5 bases and J by 8 bases, leaving 15 bases between them. DNA of the CDR3: TGTGCCAGCAGTCCGGCGGGGCTCTGGGGCTACACCTTC. It translates to CASSPAGLWGYTF.

This clone was observed a single time. This CDR3 reads CATTKTSGGNEQFF. CDR3 bases: TGTGCCACCACAAAGACTAGCGGGGGAAATGAGCAGTTCTTC. The gene calls are TRBV28 and TRBJ2-1; 12 nucleotides agree with TRBD2. The CDR3 loop spans 14 amino acids. Trimming at V came to 10 bases and at J to 7 bases, leaving 8 bases not matched to a gene. CDR1 is MDHEN and CDR2 is SYDVKM in the germline V gene.

The rearrangement uses TRBV28 and TRBJ1-1, with D tentatively TRBD1 (5 bases). Trimming removed 1 base at V and 10 bases at J, with 10 bases between. Germline CDR1 reads MDHEN; CDR2 reads SYDVKM. The CDR3 is made up of 12 amino acids. CDR3 sequence reads: CASSLFQGRAFF. The CDR3 coding sequence is TGTGCCAGCAGTTTATTCCAGGGAAGAGCTTTCTTT.

The chain joins TRBV7-9 to TRBJ2-7; TRBD2 matches at 14 bases. Germline CDR1 is SEHNR and CDR2 is FQNEAQ (reference sequence). V was pared by 5 bases and J by 0 bases, with 9 bases of the junction left unmatched. CDR3 size: 18 residues. DNA of the CDR3: TGTGCCAGCAGCCCGGGGGGACTAGCGGGGGCCTTCTCCTACGAGCAGTACTTC. It codes for CASSPGGLAGAFSYEQYF. Full variable domain (rest looked up from reference TRBV7-9 and TRBJ2-7): DTGVSQNPRHKITKRGQNVTFRCDPISEHNRLYWYRQTLGQGPEFLTYFQNEAQLEKSRLLSDRFSAERPKGSFSTLEIQRTEQGDSAMYLCASSPGGLAGAFSYEQYFGPGTRLTVT.

The chain combines TRBV19 with TRBJ2-7; 7 positions agree with TRBD1. Germline assignment: CDR1 LNHDA and CDR2 SQIVND (reference sequence). J gave up 4 bases and V 5 bases, and 8 bases lay outside the gene matches. The length of the CDR3 is 14 residues. For the CDR3, the DNA is TGTGCCAGTAGTCCGTGGACAGGACATTACGAGCAGTACTTC. Translating it yields CASSPWTGHYEQYF.